In its sample, the clone carrying this T cell receptor beta chain was seen once. This specimen comes from a study of blood T cell repertoires in COVID-19. Study context: COVID-19 samples, acute and convalescent, were from the United States, Italy and Spain. In each case, the material was cDNA or gDNA derived from T cells, B-cell-depleted T cells, or PBMCs.

In the study's own analysis: Reference gene primers were amplified, and this amplification served to estimate nucleated cell counts. Some clones are missing from TCRdb's copy, which holds only in-frame ones; the method was immunoSEQ multiplex PCR. The V and J calls and clone size were taken over from that table, and D and trimming were inferred from the DNA. The sample yields around 88,000 clones, more than 65% seen once. The sequenced sample consisted of peripheral blood. This sequence originates from a woman aged 80 or older with acute or convalescent COVID-19.

The DNA of the CDR3 is TGTGCCAGCAGCTCTCGTATCGGGGAGCTGTTTTTT. Amino acids: CASSSRIGELFF. The chain employs TRBV7-3 and TRBJ2-2, with D uncertain. This CDR3 spans 12 amino acids. Germline loops: CDR1 SGHTA, CDR2 FQGTGA. V was trimmed by 4 bases and J by 7 bases, leaving 7 bases between them.